Shown below are 15 T cell receptor beta chains from a single sample sequenced in a study of CD8 T cells in ankylosing spondylitis. TCRdb processed the 5' RACE reads anew with MiXCR; each CDR3 protein has one entry. Among about 150,000 distinct CDR3 sequences, around 43% were seen once, and the ten largest hold nearly 15%. The sequencing input was synovial fluid, either unsorted or a sorted T cell fraction (not recorded which). Receptors were obtained from a male donor with ankylosing spondylitis.

The chain couples TRBV2 to TRBJ2-7, with a weak D call TRBD2 (6 bases). Per the germline V gene, CDR1 is SNHLY and CDR2 is FYNNEI. V was shortened by 4 bases and J by 0 bases, with 19 bases between the two germline ends. The CDR3 runs 17 residues. DNA for the CDR3: TGTGCCAGCAGTGTTGGGGGAGGACATTTTGTCTCCTACGAGCAGTACTTC. Its protein product is CASSVGGGHFVSYEQYF.

The genes are TRBV20-1 and TRBJ2-5, with 7 positions matching TRBD2. The CDR3 consists of 16 residues. Germline loops: CDR1 DFQATT, CDR2 SNEGSKA (reference sequence). With 1 base clipped from V and 5 bases from J, the junction kept 13 bases outside the gene matches. The CDR3 loop is CSARGFSGVMRETQYF. The DNA for the CDR3 is TGCAGTGCTAGAGGTTTCAGCGGGGTTATGCGCGAGACCCAGTACTTC.

The chain combines TRBV28 with TRBJ1-5, with D hard to call. This CDR3 is built from 15 residues. Germline CDR1 MDHEN, CDR2 SYDVKM. The V end lost 3 bases, the J end lost 11 bases, and 20 bases lay between the germline ends. CDR3 protein: CASSFRPEYSDAQHF. In DNA form, the CDR3 reads TGTGCCAGCAGTTTTCGACCAGAGTACTCGGACGCCCAGCATTTT.

The J gene is TRBJ1-2, the V gene TRBV10-2, with a weak D call TRBD1 (6 bases). The CDR3 contains 15 residues. Trimming removed 3 bases at V and 3 bases at J, with 14 bases between. Germline values: CDR1 WSHSY, CDR2 SAAADI. The CDR3 sequence: CASSEELTGYYGYTF. CDR3 in DNA: TGCGCCAGCAGTGAAGAATTGACAGGATACTATGGCTACACCTTC.

V is TRBV29-1 and J is TRBJ2-2; D gene uncertain. This CDR3 region has 13 residues. Germline V gene data show CDR1 as SQVTM and CDR2 as ANQGSEA. V lost 5 bases and J lost 8, with 15 bases in between. The CDR3 nucleotides are TGCAGCGTTATGAAACCCGTCCTTGGGGAGCTGTTTTTT. Encoded protein: CSVMKPVLGELFF.

This clonotype was detected a few times. This chain joins TRBV13 and TRBJ1-2; D ambiguous. In germline, CDR1 is PRHDT, CDR2 FYEKMQ (reference sequence). V was trimmed by 0 bases and J by 10 bases, leaving 12 bases between them. This CDR3 contains 13 residues. CDR3 nucleotide sequence: TGTGCCAGCAGCTTAGGGACGGGAAGACCCTACACCTTC. Residues: CASSLGTGRPYTF.

With regard to this clonotype: Since a much larger clone is just one base distant, this may be a read error. This chain joins TRBV5-6 and TRBJ2-7; 7 bases align to TRBD1. The CDR3 has 13 residues. The V and J ends lost 4 bases and 3 bases, in that order; junction bases with no gene match: 4. The germline CDR1 and CDR2 sequences are SGHDT and YYEEEE. The CDR3 protein is CASSTGTVYEQYF. The CDR3, as DNA: TGTGCCAGCAGCACCGGGACAGTCTACGAGCAGTACTTC.

The chain links TRBV6-5 to TRBJ2-3; possible D gene TRBD2, 6 bases. V was cut by 2 bases and J by 1 base, with 16 bases left in between. The CDR3 is 17 residues long. CDR1 and CDR2 from the germline V gene are MNHEY and SVGAGI. CDR3 sequence (DNA): TGTGCCAGCAGTTACACTAGCAGGGATTTGGGCACAGATACGCAGTATTTT. Its translation is CASSYTSRDLGTDTQYF.

V and J are TRBV5-1 and TRBJ1-1; the match to TRBD1 covers 10 bases. The CDR3 length is 15 residues. V dropped 4 bases and J dropped 4; count of bases not matched to a gene: 7. Germline CDR1 reads SGHRS; CDR2 reads YFSETQ. The CDR3 is CASSGDRGLGTEAFF. The CDR3 DNA reads as TGCGCCAGCAGCGGAGACAGGGGGCTCGGCACTGAAGCTTTCTTT.

This clonotype has a handful of counts. The chain has TRBV11-2 and TRBJ2-1; TRBD2 matches 9 bases. Germline V gene lookup returns CDR1 SGHAT and CDR2 FQNNGV. The CDR3 spans 19 residues. J was trimmed by 2 bases and V by 5 bases; bases with no gene match: 16. CDR3 nucleotides: TGTGCCAGCAGCGCAAGACTAGCGGCTATGCCAGTTACCTACAATGAGCAGTTCTTC. Translated: CASSARLAAMPVTYNEQFF.

The V call is TRBV27, the J call TRBJ2-1; the D gene is possibly TRBD2 (5 bases). With 5 bases removed from V and 4 bases from J, the gap between germline ends came to 12 bases. The CDR3 runs 14 residues. Germline V gene sequence: CDR1 MNHEY, CDR2 SMNVEV (reference sequence). CDR3 amino acids: CASSPEGLYNEQFF. For the CDR3, the DNA is TGTGCCAGCAGTCCAGAGGGCCTTTACAATGAGCAGTTCTTC.

This chain uses TRBV3-1 with TRBJ2-1; TRBD2 matches at 8 bases. Losses at the gene ends were 0 bases for V and 2 bases for J; bases not matched to a gene: 3. The CDR3 is 16 residues long. CDR1 LGHDT and CDR2 YNNKEL come from the germline V gene (reference sequence). The CDR3 nucleotides read TGTGCCAGCAGCCAAGAAGCGGGAGTCACCTACAATGAGCAGTTCTTC. This sequence encodes CASSQEAGVTYNEQFF.

The rearrangement uses TRBV6-1 and TRBJ2-7, with D hard to call. The CDR3 sequence is 14 residues long. Trimming took 6 bases from V and 1 from J, leaving 13 bases between them. Germline lookup yields CDR1 MNHNS and CDR2 SASEGT. In DNA, the CDR3 is TGTGCCAGCAGGGACCAACATGGGTCCTACGAGCAGTACTTC. As protein: CASRDQHGSYEQYF.

The CDR3 region has the DNA TGTGCCAGCAGTGGAGGGAGCGGGTGGAATGAGCAGTTCTTC. Its protein product is CASSGGSGWNEQFF. The chain links TRBV2 to TRBJ2-1; TRBD2 is a possible D gene (6 bases). Trimming stripped 4 bases from V and 7 bases from J, with 14 bases between. Germline assignment: CDR1 SNHLY and CDR2 FYNNEI. The CDR3 spans 14 residues.

The chain links TRBV6-2 or TRBV6-3 to TRBJ2-5; D not certain. This CDR3 comprises 14 residues. With 2 bases removed from V and 1 base from J, the gap between germline ends came to 8 bases. Germline CDR1 is MNHEY and CDR2 is SVGEGT. CDR3 bases: TGTGCCAGCAGTTACGGCGGCAGCCAAGAGACCCAGTACTTC. It translates to CASSYGGSQETQYF.